The source of this T cell receptor (beta chain) is a study of T cells in Graves' hyperthyroidism and ophthalmopathy. With 6 bases removed from V and 2 bases from J, the gap between germline ends came to 17 bases. The length of the CDR3 is 16 residues. The V gene's germline CDR1 is MDHEN and CDR2 SYDVKM. About this clonotype itself: Its antigen is undetermined.

Researchers took RNA transcripts and amplified the TCR beta CDR3 regions from them. First-round RT-PCR with HTBI primers amplified the TCR CDR3 region. Each CDR3 protein is one row after TCRdb ran MiXCR on the multiplex PCR reads. The repertoire holds some 600,000 distinct CDR3 sequences, with 14% as singletons. Study-level findings and limits: The blood repertoire included most of the expanded thyroid clonotypes above 0.001.

Out of less than 12 ml of fresh peripheral blood came the PBMCs. The sequence derives from a woman aged 25 to 45 with Graves' hyperthyroidism that later progressed to Graves' ophthalmopathy. J is TRBJ1-5 and V is TRBV28; weak D call: TRBD1 (6 bases). The sequenced sample consisted of blood. CDR3 in DNA: TGTGCCAGCAGATACAGGGTAAGGGCGGGCAATCAGCCCCAGCATTTT. As protein: CASRYRVRAGNQPQHF.